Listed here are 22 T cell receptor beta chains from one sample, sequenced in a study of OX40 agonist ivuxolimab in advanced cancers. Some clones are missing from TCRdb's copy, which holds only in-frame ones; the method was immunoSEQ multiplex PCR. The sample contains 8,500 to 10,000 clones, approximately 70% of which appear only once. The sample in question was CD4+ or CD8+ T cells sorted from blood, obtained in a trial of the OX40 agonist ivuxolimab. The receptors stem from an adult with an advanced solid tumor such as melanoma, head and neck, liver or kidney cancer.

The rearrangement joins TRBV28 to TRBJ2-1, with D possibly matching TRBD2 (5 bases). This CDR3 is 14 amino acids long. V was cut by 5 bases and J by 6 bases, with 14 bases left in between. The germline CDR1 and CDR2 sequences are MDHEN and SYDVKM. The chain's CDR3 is CASSGLKEGNEQFF. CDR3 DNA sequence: TGTGCCAGCAGTGGACTTAAGGAAGGCAATGAGCAGTTCTTC.

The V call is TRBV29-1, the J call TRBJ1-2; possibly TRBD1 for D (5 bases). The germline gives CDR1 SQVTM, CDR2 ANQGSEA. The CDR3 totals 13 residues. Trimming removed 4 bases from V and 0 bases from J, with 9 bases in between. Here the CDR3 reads CSVGDGPNYGYTF. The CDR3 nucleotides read TGCAGCGTTGGGGACGGGCCTAACTATGGCTACACCTTC.

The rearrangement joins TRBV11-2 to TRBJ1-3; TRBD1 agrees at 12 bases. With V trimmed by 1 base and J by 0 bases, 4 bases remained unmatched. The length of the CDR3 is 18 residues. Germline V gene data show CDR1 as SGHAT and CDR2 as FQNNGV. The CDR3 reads CASSLAGTGGFSGNTIYF. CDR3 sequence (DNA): TGTGCCAGCAGCTTAGCTGGGACAGGGGGCTTCTCTGGAAACACCATATATTTT.

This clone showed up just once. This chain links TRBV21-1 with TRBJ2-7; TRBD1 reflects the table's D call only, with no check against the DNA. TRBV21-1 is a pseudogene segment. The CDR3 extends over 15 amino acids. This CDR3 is CASSVGHRENYEQYF. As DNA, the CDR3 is TGTGCCAGCAGCGTAGGACACAGGGAGAACTACGAGCAGTACTTC.

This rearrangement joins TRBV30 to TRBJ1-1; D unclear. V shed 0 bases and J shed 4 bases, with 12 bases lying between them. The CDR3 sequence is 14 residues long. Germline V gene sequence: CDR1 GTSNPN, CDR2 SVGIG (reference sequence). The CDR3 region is CAWSVRGWSTEAFF. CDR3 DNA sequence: TGTGCCTGGAGTGTGCGGGGTTGGAGCACTGAAGCTTTCTTT.

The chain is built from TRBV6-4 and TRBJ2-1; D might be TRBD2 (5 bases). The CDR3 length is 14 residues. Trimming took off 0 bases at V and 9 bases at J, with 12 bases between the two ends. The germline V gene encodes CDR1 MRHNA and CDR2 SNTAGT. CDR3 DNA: TGTGCCAGCAGTGACTCAGCGGAGGATAGTGAGCAGTTCTTC. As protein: CASSDSAEDSEQFF.

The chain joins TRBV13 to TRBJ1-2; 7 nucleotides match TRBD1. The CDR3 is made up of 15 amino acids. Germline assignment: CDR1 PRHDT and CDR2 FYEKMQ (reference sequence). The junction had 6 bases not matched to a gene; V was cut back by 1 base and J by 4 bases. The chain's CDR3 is CASSLEGAPSYGYTF. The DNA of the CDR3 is TGTGCCAGCAGCTTAGAGGGGGCGCCGAGCTATGGCTACACCTTC.

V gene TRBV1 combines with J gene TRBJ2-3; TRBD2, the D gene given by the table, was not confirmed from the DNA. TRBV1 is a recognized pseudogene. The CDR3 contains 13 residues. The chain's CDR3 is CTSSPSGLDTQYF. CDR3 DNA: TGCACCAGCAGTCCCTCCGGTCTGGATACGCAGTATTTT.

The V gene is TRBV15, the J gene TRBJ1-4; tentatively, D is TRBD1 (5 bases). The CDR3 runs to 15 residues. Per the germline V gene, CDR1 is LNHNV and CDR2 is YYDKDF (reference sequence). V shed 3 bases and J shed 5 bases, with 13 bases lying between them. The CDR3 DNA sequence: TGTGCCACCAGCAGGAGGCAGGGACGGAATGAAAAACTGTTTTTT. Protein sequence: CATSRRQGRNEKLFF. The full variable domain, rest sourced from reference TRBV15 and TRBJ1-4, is DAMVIQNPRYQVTQFGKPVTLSCSQTLNHNVMYWYQQKSSQAPKLLFHYYDKDFNNEADTPDNFQSRRPNTSFCFLDIRSPGLGDTAMYLCATSRRQGRNEKLFFGSGTQLSVL.

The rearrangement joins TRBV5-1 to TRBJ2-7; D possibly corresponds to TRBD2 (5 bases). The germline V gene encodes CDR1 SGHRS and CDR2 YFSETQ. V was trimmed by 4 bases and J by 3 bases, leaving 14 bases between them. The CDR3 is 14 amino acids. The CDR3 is CASSPGSRGYEQYF. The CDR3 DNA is TGCGCCAGCAGCCCGGGAAGCAGAGGCTACGAGCAGTACTTC.

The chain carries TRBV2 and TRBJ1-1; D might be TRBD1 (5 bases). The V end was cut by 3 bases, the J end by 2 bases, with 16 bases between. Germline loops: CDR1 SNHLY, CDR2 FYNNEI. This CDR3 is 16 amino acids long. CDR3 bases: TGTGCCAGCAGTGAGGGGGTGGGAGGGTTTAACACTGAAGCTTTCTTT. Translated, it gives CASSEGVGGFNTEAFF.

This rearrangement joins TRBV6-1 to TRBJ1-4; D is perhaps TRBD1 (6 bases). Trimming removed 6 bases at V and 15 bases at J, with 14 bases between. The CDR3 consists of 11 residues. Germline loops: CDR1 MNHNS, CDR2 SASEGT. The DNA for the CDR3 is TGTGCCAGCAGGGGGGACATCGCTTTGTTTTTT. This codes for CASRGDIALFF.

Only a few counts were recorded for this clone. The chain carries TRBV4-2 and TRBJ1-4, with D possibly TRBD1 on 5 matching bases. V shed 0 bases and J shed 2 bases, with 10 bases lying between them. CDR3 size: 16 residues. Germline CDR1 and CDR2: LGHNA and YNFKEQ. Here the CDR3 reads CASSQEGPGTNEKLFF. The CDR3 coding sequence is TGTGCCAGCAGCCAAGAGGGGCCAGGGACTAATGAAAAACTGTTTTTT.

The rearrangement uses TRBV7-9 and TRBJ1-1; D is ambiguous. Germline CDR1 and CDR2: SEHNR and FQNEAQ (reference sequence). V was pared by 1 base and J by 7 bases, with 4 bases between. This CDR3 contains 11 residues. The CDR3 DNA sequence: TGTGCCAGCAGCTTAGGAGGTGAAGCTTTCTTT. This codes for CASSLGGEAFF.

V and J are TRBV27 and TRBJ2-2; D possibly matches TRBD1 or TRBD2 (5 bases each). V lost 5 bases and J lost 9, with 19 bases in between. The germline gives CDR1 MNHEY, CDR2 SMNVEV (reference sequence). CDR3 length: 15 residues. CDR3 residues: CASSPLGTYVRELFF. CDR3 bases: TGTGCCAGCAGTCCACTAGGGACCTACGTAAGGGAGCTGTTTTTT.

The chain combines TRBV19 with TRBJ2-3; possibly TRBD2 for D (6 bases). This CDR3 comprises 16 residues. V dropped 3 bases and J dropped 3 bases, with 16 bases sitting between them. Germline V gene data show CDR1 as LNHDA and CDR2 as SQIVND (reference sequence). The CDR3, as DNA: TGTGCCAGTAGTATCTGGGCTAGCGATGTGACAGATACGCAGTATTTT. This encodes CASSIWASDVTDTQYF. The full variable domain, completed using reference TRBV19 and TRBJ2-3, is DGGITQSPKYLFRKEGQNVTLSCEQNLNHDAMYWYRQDPGQGLRLIYYSQIVNDFQKGDIAEGYSVSREKKESFPLTVTSAQKNPTAFYLCASSIWASDVTDTQYFGPGTRLTVL.

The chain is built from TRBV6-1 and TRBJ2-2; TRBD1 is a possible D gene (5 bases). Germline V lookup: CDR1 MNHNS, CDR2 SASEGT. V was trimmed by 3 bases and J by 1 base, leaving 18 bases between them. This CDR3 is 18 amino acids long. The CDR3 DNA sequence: TGTGCCAGCAGTGACCCAGGGTTAGGTTTATTGAACACCGGGGAGCTGTTTTTT. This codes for CASSDPGLGLLNTGELFF.

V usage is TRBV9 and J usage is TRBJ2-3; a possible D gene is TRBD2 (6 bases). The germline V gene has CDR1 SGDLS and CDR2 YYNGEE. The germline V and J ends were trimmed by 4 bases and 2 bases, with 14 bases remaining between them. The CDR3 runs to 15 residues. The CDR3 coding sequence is TGTGCCAGCAGCACCCCGGGCGGGATCACAGATACGCAGTATTTT. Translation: CASSTPGGITDTQYF.

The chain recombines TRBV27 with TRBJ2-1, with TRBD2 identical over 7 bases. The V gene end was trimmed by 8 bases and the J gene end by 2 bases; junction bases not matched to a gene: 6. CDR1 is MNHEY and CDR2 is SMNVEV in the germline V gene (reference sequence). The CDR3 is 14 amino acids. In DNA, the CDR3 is TGTGCCAGCGGGGGGGATGGGACCTACAATGAGCAGTTCTTC. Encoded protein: CASGGDGTYNEQFF.

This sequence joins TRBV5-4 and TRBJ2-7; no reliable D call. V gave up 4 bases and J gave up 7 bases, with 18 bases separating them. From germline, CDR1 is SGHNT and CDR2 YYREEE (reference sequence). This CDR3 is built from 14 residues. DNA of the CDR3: TGTGCCAGCAGCCTCACGGTACTACCTAGAGAGCAGTACTTC. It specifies CASSLTVLPREQYF. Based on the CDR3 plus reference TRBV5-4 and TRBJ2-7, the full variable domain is ETGVTQSPTHLIKTRGQQVTLRCSSQSGHNTVSWYQQALGQGPQFIFQYYREEENGRGNFPPRFSGLQFPNYSSELNVNALELDDSALYLCASSLTVLPREQYFGPGTRLTVT.

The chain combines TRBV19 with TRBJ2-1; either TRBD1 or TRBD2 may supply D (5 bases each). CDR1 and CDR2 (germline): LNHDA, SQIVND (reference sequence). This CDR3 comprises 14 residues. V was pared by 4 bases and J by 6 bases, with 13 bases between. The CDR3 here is CASSNTGTSNEQFF. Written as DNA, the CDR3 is TGTGCCAGTAGTAACACCGGGACGAGCAATGAGCAGTTCTTC.

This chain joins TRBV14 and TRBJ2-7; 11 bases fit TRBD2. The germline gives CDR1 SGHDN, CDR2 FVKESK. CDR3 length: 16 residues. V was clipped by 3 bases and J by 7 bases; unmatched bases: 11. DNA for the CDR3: TGTGCCAGCAGCCACCTAGCGGGAGGAGAGGCGGGAGAGCAGTACTTC. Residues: CASSHLAGGEAGEQYF. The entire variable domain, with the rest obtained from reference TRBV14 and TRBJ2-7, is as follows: EAGVTQFPSHSVIEKGQTVTLRCDPISGHDNLYWYRRVMGKEIKFLLHFVKESKQDESGMPNNRFLAERTGGTYSTLKVQPAELEDSGVYFCASSHLAGGEAGEQYFGPGTRLTVT.